Included here is one T cell receptor beta chain sequence, with context. Only in-frame clones appear in the TCRdb table, and some are missing; sequencing was by immunoSEQ multiplex PCR. The table has about 190,000 clones, 70% to 85% seen once. This specimen comes from a study of blood T cell repertoires in COVID-19. V gave up 2 bases and J gave up 4 bases; unmatched junction bases: 6. CDR1 is MDHEN, CDR2 SYDVKM, per germline. The CDR3 runs to 15 residues. The chain uses TRBV28 and TRBJ2-3, with 7 bases lining up with TRBD2. The receptor's source is a woman between 50 and 59 years old with acute or convalescent COVID-19. Sequencing was carried out using peripheral blood. CDR3 protein: CASSLQGGGSDTQYF. In DNA, the CDR3 is TGTGCCAGCAGTTTACAAGGCGGGGGTTCAGATACGCAGTATTTT.